These T cell receptor beta chains were read from a single sample in a study of cytomegalovirus exposure and HLA in healthy donors. Using immunoSEQ multiplex PCR, the repertoire was profiled, and TCRdb retains in-frame clones only, with some absent. Of hundreds of thousands of clones detected, 70% to 80% appear once; the ten largest clones hold over 3.5%. The sequenced sample was PBMCs. All receptors come from a male donor in good health and CMV-seronegative. Each CDR3 is given with its conserved first and last residue. A D gene is named only where the DNA matches it firmly. Clone size appears in some rows only: once, few, many, or a class for an expanded clone.

v_call	d_call	clone_size	j_call	cdr3_aa	cdr3_nt
TRBV28	-	once	TRBJ2-7	CASSLPTQGINSYEQYF	TGTGCCAGCTCCCTTCCCACACAGGGAATTAACTCCTACGAGCAGTACTTC
TRBV5-1	TRBD2	-	TRBJ2-3	CASSLELAGAPGTQYF	TGCGCCAGCAGCTTGGAACTAGCGGGAGCCCCAGGGACGCAGTATTTT
TRBV15	-	-	TRBJ2-7	CATSKAGGGYEQYF	TGTGCCACCAGCAAGGCTGGGGGCGGTTACGAGCAGTACTTC
TRBV7-9	TRBD2	-	TRBJ2-3	CASSLAGAGLAGRDTQYF	TGTGCCAGCAGCTTAGCGGGGGCCGGACTAGCGGGACGTGATACGCAGTATTTT
TRBV6-5	-	-	TRBJ1-2	CASSYSSGTKGYTF	TGTGCCAGCAGTTACTCGTCAGGGACAAAAGGCTACACCTTC
TRBV2	TRBD2	-	TRBJ2-7	CASSRLATYEQYF	TGTGCCAGCAGTAGACTAGCTACCTACGAGCAGTACTTC
TRBV19	TRBD1	-	TRBJ2-6	CASTYSDRAGANVLTF	TGTGCCAGCACTTATTCCGACAGGGCTGGGGCCAACGTCCTGACTTTC
TRBV2	TRBD1	once	TRBJ2-7	CASKQGTYEQYF	TGTGCCAGCAAACAGGGGACCTACGAGCAGTACTTC
TRBV6-5	TRBD1	few	TRBJ1-4	CASSGGTGGNEKLFF	TGTGCCAGCAGTGGCGGGACAGGAGGGAATGAAAAACTGTTTTTT
TRBV28	-	few	TRBJ2-7	CASSFRYEQYF	TGTGCCAGCAGTTTCCGCTACGAGCAGTACTTC
TRBV18	-	once	TRBJ1-2	CASSPPGRLIANYGYTF	TGTGCCAGCTCACCCCCCGGTCGCCTTATAGCTAACTATGGCTACACCTTC
TRBV15	TRBD2	once	TRBJ2-1	CATSRDTGLAEDEQFF	TGTGCCACCAGCAGAGACACCGGACTAGCGGAGGACGAGCAGTTCTTC
TRBV10-3	TRBD2	-	TRBJ2-7	CAISDSGRIDYEQYF	TGTGCCATCAGTGACTCCGGGAGGATCGACTACGAGCAGTACTTC
TRBV15	-	-	TRBJ2-7	CATNKGDGRTYEQYF	TGTGCCACCAACAAGGGGGATGGACGGACATACGAGCAGTACTTC
TRBV6-5	-	-	TRBJ2-3	CASSLDYTDTQYF	TGTGCCAGCAGCTTGGACTACACAGATACGCAGTATTTT
TRBV5-1	-	few	TRBJ2-7	CASSPGRTGRTYEQYF	TGCGCCAGCAGCCCCGGGAGAACGGGTCGAACCTACGAGCAGTACTTC
TRBV19	-	-	TRBJ2-1	CASSEQGGNEQFF	TGTGCCAGTAGTGAACAGGGGGGGAATGAGCAGTTCTTC
TRBV15	TRBD2	-	TRBJ2-7	CATSGILAGDGYEQYF	TGTGCCACCAGCGGAATACTAGCGGGAGATGGGTACGAGCAGTACTTC
TRBV19	-	-	TRBJ2-1	CASSIEMAPLEQFF	TGTGCCAGTAGTATAGAAATGGCTCCTCTCGAGCAGTTCTTC
TRBV18	-	-	TRBJ1-4	CASSHGGGSTNEKLFF	TGTGCCAGCTCCCATGGGGGAGGCTCAACTAATGAAAAACTGTTTTTT
TRBV5-1	-	-	TRBJ2-1	CASSSDWSSYNEQFF	TGCGCCAGCAGCTCAGACTGGTCATCCTACAATGAGCAGTTCTTC
TRBV21-1	-	once	TRBJ2-5	CASSNKQETQYF	TGTGCCAGCAGCAACAAACAAGAGACCCAGTACTTC
TRBV10-3	TRBD1	few	TRBJ1-1	CAISGQGRQRGTNTEAFF	TGTGCCATCAGTGGACAGGGGCGCCAACGCGGAACGAACACTGAAGCTTTCTTT
TRBV18	TRBD2	-	TRBJ2-1	CASSRKTSGILDEQFF	TGTGCCAGCTCACGTAAGACTAGCGGGATTCTGGATGAGCAGTTCTTC
TRBV4-1	-	-	TRBJ1-3	CASSRVGGGNTIYF	TGCGCCAGCAGCCGAGTTGGAGGGGGAAACACCATATATTTT
TRBV18	-	-	TRBJ2-7	CASSPSTYSYEQYF	TGTGCCAGCTCACCCTCTACTTATTCCTACGAGCAGTACTTC
TRBV7-9	-	-	TRBJ1-4	CASSLQGTNEKLFF	TGTGCCAGCAGCTTACAGGGCACTAATGAAAAACTGTTTTTT
TRBV9	TRBD1	-	TRBJ2-3	CASSVGAGQGSFGRIGTDTQYF	TGTGCCAGCAGCGTAGGGGCGGGACAGGGGTCTTTCGGGAGGATCGGCACAGATACGCAGTATTTT
TRBV13	-	once	TRBJ2-7	CASSLERREQYF	TGTGCCAGCAGCTTAGAGCGGCGCGAGCAGTACTTC
TRBV5-6	-	once	TRBJ1-3	CASSFGEVGNTIYF	TGTGCCAGCAGCTTTGGGGAGGTTGGAAACACCATATATTTT
TRBV20-1	-	-	TRBJ2-3	CSASGDTQYF	TGCAGTGCCTCGGGGGATACGCAGTATTTT
TRBV27	TRBD1	once	TRBJ1-3	CASREDRGSGNTIYF	TGTGCCAGCAGAGAAGACAGGGGCTCTGGAAACACCATATATTTT
TRBV21-1	-	-	TRBJ1-2	CASSKAEMAEANYGYTF	TGTGCCAGCAGCAAAGCTGAGATGGCGGAAGCTAACTATGGCTACACCTTC
TRBV6-5	TRBD2	-	TRBJ2-2	CASWATSRPGELFF	TGTGCCAGCTGGGCGACTAGCCGACCCGGGGAGCTGTTTTTT
TRBV10-2	TRBD2	-	TRBJ2-1	CASSELGEGYNEQFF	TGCGCCAGCAGTGAGCTAGGGGAGGGTTACAATGAGCAGTTCTTC
TRBV29-1	-	-	TRBJ2-1	CSGYGTSYNEQFF	TGCAGCGGCTACGGGACATCCTACAATGAGCAGTTCTTC
TRBV30	TRBD1	-	TRBJ1-5	CAWAHGGTGDQPQHF	TGTGCCTGGGCCCACGGGGGGACAGGGGATCAGCCCCAGCATTTT
TRBV13	TRBD1	-	TRBJ1-2	CASSLDRGNGYTF	TGTGCCAGCAGCTTAGACAGGGGTAATGGCTACACCTTC
TRBV7-7	TRBD1	-	TRBJ2-3	CASSKTGGTDTQYF	TGTGCCAGCAGCAAGACAGGGGGCACAGATACGCAGTATTTT
TRBV5-1	TRBD1	-	TRBJ1-5	CASSSGQGNQPQHF	TGCGCCAGCAGCTCGGGACAGGGTAATCAGCCCCAGCATTTT
TRBV29-1	-	-	TRBJ2-7	CSVRDIDYEQYF	TGCAGCGTTAGGGACATAGACTACGAGCAGTACTTC
TRBV5-1	TRBD2	-	TRBJ2-1	CASSLWPSGRDSYNEQFF	TGCGCCAGCAGCTTGTGGCCGAGCGGGAGGGATTCCTACAATGAGCAGTTCTTC
TRBV6-5	-	-	TRBJ1-5	CASSDDKGNQPQHF	TGTGCCAGCAGCGACGACAAGGGCAATCAGCCCCAGCATTTT
TRBV7-2	-	many	TRBJ2-2	CASTWQRYTGELFF	TGTGCCAGCACATGGCAGCGATACACCGGGGAGCTGTTTTTT
TRBV28	TRBD1	-	TRBJ1-5	CASNPGTVNQPQHF	TGTGCCAGCAACCCCGGGACAGTTAATCAGCCCCAGCATTTT
TRBV28	-	few	TRBJ1-1	CASSLSTNYGGEAFF	TGTGCCAGCAGTTTATCGACCAACTACGGGGGGGAAGCTTTCTTT
TRBV5-5	-	-	TRBJ2-6	CASSLAGSGANVLTF	TGTGCCAGCAGCTTGGCCGGCTCTGGGGCCAACGTCCTGACTTTC
TRBV13	-	-	TRBJ2-7	CASSLGLSGVGDEQYF	TGTGCCAGCAGCTTAGGCCTAAGTGGAGTAGGCGACGAGCAGTACTTC
TRBV7-3	-	-	TRBJ2-1	CASSLGQAYNEQFF	TGTGCCAGCAGCTTAGGACAAGCCTACAATGAGCAGTTCTTC
TRBV10-3	-	-	TRBJ1-2	CAISEATNYGYTF	TGTGCCATCAGTGAGGCCACAAACTATGGCTACACCTTC
TRBV5-4	TRBD1	-	TRBJ2-7	CASSHGQGSSYEQYF	TGTGCCAGCAGCCATGGACAGGGAAGCTCCTACGAGCAGTACTTC